A single sample gave rise to the 21 T cell receptor beta chains below, sequenced in a study of blood T cells in healthy people across ages. Primers used in a second PCR of about 6 to 11 cycles were a sample-barcoded 5' primer and a J-beta primer mix. TCRdb reanalysed the 5' RACE reads using MiXCR and keeps one entry per CDR3 protein. This table holds some 920,000 distinct CDR3 sequences, about 51% found once. The specimen sequenced was blood. All receptors come from a woman in her sixties in good health.

On this clonotype: A much larger clonotype is one base distant, so this may be a read error. J is TRBJ2-4 and V is TRBV10-3; D remains unclear. The J call could be wrong; TRBJ2-7 is a better fit for the DNA end. Germline loops: CDR1 ENHRY, CDR2 SYGVKD. The CDR3 loop spans 11 amino acids. Here the CDR3 DNA reads TGTGCCATCAGTGAGGACTACGAGCAGTACTTC. It specifies CAISEDYEQYF.

V and J are TRBV6-5 and TRBJ2-7; D uncertain. Trimming cost V 7 bases and J 2 bases, with 18 bases left between them. The CDR3 covers 15 residues. CDR1 MNHEY and CDR2 SVGAGI come from the germline V gene. CDR3 sequence reads: CASTRSGGTAYEQYF. CDR3 bases: TGTGCCAGCACTAGGAGTGGCGGAACCGCCTACGAGCAGTACTTC.

The chain couples TRBV10-3 to TRBJ2-3; the match to TRBD1 covers 9 bases. This CDR3 comprises 19 residues. J lost 0 bases, V lost 4 bases, and 14 bases had no gene match. The germline V gene encodes CDR1 ENHRY and CDR2 SYGVKD. The CDR3 here is CAISGIGQGFATSTDTQYF. The DNA for the CDR3 is TGTGCCATCAGTGGGATTGGACAGGGGTTTGCCACTAGCACAGATACGCAGTATTTT.

The CDR3 DNA reads as TGTGCCAGCATACCTCGCACCCCGAACACTGAAGCTTTCTTT. Encoded protein: CASIPRTPNTEAFF. The rearrangement uses TRBV27 and TRBJ1-1; D is unclear. In germline, CDR1 is MNHEY, CDR2 SMNVEV (reference sequence). The CDR3 consists of 14 residues. The ends were cut back, 7 bases at V and 1 base at J, with 13 bases in the middle.

V usage is TRBV6-2 or TRBV6-3 and J usage is TRBJ2-4; 11 nucleotides match TRBD2. The J call could be wrong; TRBJ2-5 is a better fit for the DNA end. Per germline, CDR1 MNHEY and CDR2 SVGEGT. The CDR3 length is 18 residues. The CDR3 nucleotides read TGTGCCAGCGAACACACACTAGCGGGAGAAAGTTACGGGGAGACCCAGTACTTC. It is translated as CASEHTLAGESYGETQYF.

As regards this clonotype: This sequence may be a read error, since a much larger clone differs from it by one base. The genes are TRBV29-1 and TRBJ2-5, with a tentative D call TRBD1 (5 bases). CDR3 length equals 13 residues. Germline loops: CDR1 SQVTM, CDR2 ANQGSEA. V lost 6 bases and J lost 11, with 22 bases in between. The CDR3: CSVREAGAYKQYF. The DNA for the CDR3 is TGCAGCGTCAGAGAGGCTGGGGCCTACAAGCAGTACTTC.

In this sample, this clonotype turned up once. V is TRBV7-2 and J is TRBJ2-7, with D perhaps matching TRBD2 (5 bases). Deletions cut 4 bases from V and 8 bases from J, with 12 bases between. The CDR3 contains 12 residues. Germline CDR1 reads SGHTA; CDR2 reads FQGNSA. The CDR3 bases are TGTGCCAGCAGCTCATCAGCCGGGAAGCAGTACTTC. Translation: CASSSSAGKQYF.

The chain uses TRBV6-5 and TRBJ2-2; no reliable D call. Germline-derived CDR1 and CDR2 are MNHEY and SVGAGI. Trimming removed 3 bases at V and 6 bases at J, with 8 bases between. The CDR3 has 13 amino acids. The CDR3 DNA reads TGTGCCAGCAGTTATACATTACCCGGGGAGCTGTTTTTT. Translated: CASSYTLPGELFF.

This clonotype was picked up a small number of times. V and J are TRBV27 and TRBJ1-5; no clear D. Trimming cost V 1 base and J 5 bases, with 6 bases left between them. Germline V gene lookup returns CDR1 MNHEY and CDR2 SMNVEV (reference sequence). This CDR3 has 13 amino acids. The CDR3 DNA sequence: TGTGCCAGCAGTTTATTGGGCTATCAGCCCCAGCATTTT. This sequence encodes CASSLLGYQPQHF.

The chain has TRBV7-9 and TRBJ2-4, with 7 bases that match TRBD1. V lost 5 bases and J lost 0; bases outside the gene matches: 10. CDR1 is SEHNR, CDR2 FQNEAQ, per germline (reference sequence). The CDR3 consists of 17 residues. This CDR3 is CASSQGQRGLAKNIQYF. DNA for the CDR3: TGTGCCAGCAGCCAGGGACAGAGAGGGCTAGCCAAAAACATTCAGTACTTC.

The chain couples TRBV7-6 to TRBJ2-3; 9 bases agree with TRBD2. V trimming: 3 bases; J trimming: 11 bases; junction bases outside the gene matches: 9. Germline CDR1 is SGHVS and CDR2 is FNYEAQ. CDR3 size: 14 residues. CDR3 amino acids: CASSLGPGLAVQYF. DNA of the CDR3: TGTGCCAGCAGCTTGGGGCCGGGACTAGCAGTGCAGTATTTT.

This clonotype was counted a few times. The V and J genes are TRBV10-3 and TRBJ2-3; TRBD2 agrees at 8 bases. The CDR3 contains 15 residues. J gave up 9 bases and V 8 bases, and 16 bases lay outside the gene matches. Germline V gene sequence: CDR1 ENHRY, CDR2 SYGVKD. The CDR3 DNA sequence: TGTGCCATCCATCGTAGCGGGATTGGGCCAGGGACGCAGTATTTT. This gives the protein CAIHRSGIGPGTQYF.

The chain carries TRBV10-3 and TRBJ2-7, with 8 bases that match TRBD1. The length of the CDR3 is 18 residues. CDR1 ENHRY and CDR2 SYGVKD come from the germline V gene. After removal of 3 bases from V and 7 bases from J, the junction contained 20 bases not matched to a gene. The CDR3 nucleotides are TGTGCCATCAGTGACCCAGACGTCGGACAGGGAACGTCGGAGGAGCAGTACTTC. Translation: CAISDPDVGQGTSEEQYF.

CDR3 protein: CSASAGGSGGIFAYTQYF. The DNA of the CDR3 is TGCAGTGCTTCTGCAGGGGGCAGTGGCGGGATATTCGCATATACGCAGTATTTT. This chain uses TRBV20-1 with TRBJ2-3, with TRBD1 matching over 8 bases. This CDR3 spans 18 amino acids. Unmatched junction bases numbered 23, after V lost 5 bases and J lost 7 bases. Per germline, CDR1 DFQATT and CDR2 SNEGSKA (reference sequence).

This clonotype was seen a single time. Sequence at one end of the junction differs from germline and may be a read error. This rearrangement joins TRBV29-1 to TRBJ2-7; D may be TRBD2 (5 bases). With the DNA end fitting TRBJ2-5 better, the J assignment may be wrong. This CDR3 comprises 13 residues. Germline V CDR1 and CDR2: SQVTM, ANQGSEA. CDR3 amino acids: CSLEGPLGETQYF. Here the CDR3 DNA reads TGCAGCCTTGAGGGCCCCCTAGGCGAGACCCAGTACTTC.

The chain joins TRBV28 to TRBJ1-1; 7 nucleotides align to TRBD1. CDR3 length: 15 residues. V lost 3 bases and J lost 7; bases outside the gene matches: 11. Per the germline V gene, CDR1 is MDHEN and CDR2 is SYDVKM. The CDR3 region has the DNA TGTGCCAGCAGTTTGAACCGGGACAGTAGATTTGAAGCTTTCTTT. Protein product: CASSLNRDSRFEAFF.

The rearrangement uses TRBV3-1 and TRBJ2-5; the D gene could be TRBD1 or TRBD2 (5 bases each). V was shortened by 9 bases and J by 4 bases, with 24 bases between the two germline ends. Germline-derived CDR1 and CDR2 are LGHDT and YNNKEL (reference sequence). The CDR3 covers 16 residues. The CDR3: CASSNPGTISRETQYF. The CDR3 nucleotides read TGTGCCAGTTCCAACCCCGGGACCATTTCTCGAGAGACCCAGTACTTC.

This clonotype came up a few times. In DNA form, the CDR3 reads TGTGCCATCAGTGAGGGACAGGGGAGCACAGATACGCAGTATTTT. Translated, it gives CAISEGQGSTDTQYF. The gene calls are TRBV10-3 and TRBJ2-3; 9 bases agree with TRBD1. V lost 2 bases to trimming and J lost 0 bases; unmatched junction nucleotides: 0. The CDR3 totals 15 residues. Per the germline V gene, CDR1 is ENHRY and CDR2 is SYGVKD.

This rearrangement joins TRBV20-1 to TRBJ2-7; TRBD2 might be the D (5 bases). The CDR3 contains 12 residues. CDR1 is DFQATT and CDR2 is SNEGSKA in the germline V gene (reference sequence). V was clipped by 7 bases and J by 6 bases, with 16 bases between them. CDR3 sequence (DNA): TGCAGTGTGGAACGGGCCGGAGGCGAGCAGTACTTC. Its translation: CSVERAGGEQYF.

This chain connects TRBV20-1 to TRBJ1-1; D ambiguous. This CDR3 region has 13 residues. Per the germline V gene, CDR1 is DFQATT and CDR2 is SNEGSKA (reference sequence). Trimming took 6 bases from V and 0 from J, leaving 11 bases between them. CDR3 amino acids: CSARSQVNTEAFF. DNA for the CDR3: TGCAGTGCCAGAAGCCAGGTGAACACTGAAGCTTTCTTT.

A few counts support this clonotype. This chain links TRBV4-1 with TRBJ2-7; D is undetermined. This CDR3 spans 15 amino acids. V gave up 1 base and J gave up 0 bases, with 10 bases separating them. Per germline, CDR1 MGHRA and CDR2 YSYEKL. The DNA of the CDR3 is TGCGCCAGCAGCCAAGGAACCTTGAGCTCCTACGAGCAGTACTTC. Protein: CASSQGTLSSYEQYF.